This is a list of T cell receptor beta chains from one sample in a study of CD8+CD57+ T cells in acquired aplastic anemia. From the reads, TCRdb called clonotypes with MiXCR, one entry per CDR3 protein. Counted here are 190,000 or so distinct CDR3 sequences, around 60% occurring once; the ten biggest clones make up approximately 30%. Specimen: sorted CD4+, CD8+, or CD8+CD57+ T cells (not recorded which) from PBMCs. The receptors shown here come from a human donor in good health. CDR3s include the opening cysteine and the closing phenylalanine or tryptophan. A D gene is named only where the DNA matches it firmly.

v_call	d_call	j_call	cdr3_aa
TRBV5-1	TRBD1	TRBJ1-4	CASSPGTGAGVMEKLFF
TRBV7-3	-	TRBJ1-6	CASSSGSSPLHF
TRBV5-6	TRBD2	TRBJ2-2	CASSLTLAGGMAGELFF
TRBV7-9	-	TRBJ2-5	CASSPSTGKTQYF
TRBV7-9	-	TRBJ2-7	CASSLGTGEQYF
TRBV10-1	TRBD1	TRBJ2-1	CASSEYVGQATEQFF
TRBV15	-	TRBJ1-6	CATSPFLRSPLHF
TRBV9	TRBD1	TRBJ2-7	CACSVYGTGSEQYF
TRBV10-3	-	TRBJ1-2	CAIRIDSDYGYTF
TRBV12-3/TRBV12-4	-	TRBJ2-7	CASSPTTGKGEQYF
TRBV20-1	-	TRBJ2-5	CSARDRVSPPYF
TRBV7-2	-	TRBJ2-3	CASAVVGTDTQYF
TRBV7-2	TRBD1	TRBJ1-2	CASSYRTGTGEGYTF
TRBV5-1	-	TRBJ1-2	CASSSSTGRVSYGYTF
TRBV7-9	-	TRBJ2-5	CASSPGSMETQYF
TRBV20-1	TRBD1	TRBJ1-1	CSARGQGGTEAFF
TRBV19	TRBD1	TRBJ2-7	CASTTGENEQYF
TRBV19	-	TRBJ1-5	CGSGTGDSNQPQHF
TRBV19	-	TRBJ1-1	CASSIAGTVDGAFF
TRBV29-1	-	TRBJ2-1	CSVPDYNEQFF
TRBV6-1	-	TRBJ1-5	CASSEGLSLPHQPQHF
TRBV10-2	TRBD1	TRBJ2-7	CASSESPGGSYEQYF
TRBV5-4	-	TRBJ1-1	CASSRERAGLSTEAFF
TRBV6-2/TRBV6-3	-	TRBJ2-2	CASSPDNRYTGELFF
TRBV15	-	TRBJ2-1	CATSRDLRGDGNEQFF
TRBV7-6	-	TRBJ1-2	CASTPAGYGYGYTF
TRBV5-1	TRBD1	TRBJ2-2	CASSADRGHGELFF
TRBV7-2	TRBD1	TRBJ1-2	CASSLPGTGTHGYTF
TRBV6-5	-	TRBJ2-7	CASSYGSPTSYEQYF
TRBV7-6	-	TRBJ2-3	CASSLVTASSTDTQYF
TRBV7-9	-	TRBJ2-2	CASSPAMRGAGELFF
TRBV7-6	TRBD1	TRBJ2-3	CASSKQGAAPNTDTQYF